The next 15 T cell receptor beta chains were all read from a single sample in a study of memory CD4+ T cells and cytomegalovirus serostatus. The sort gate was single viable CD3+CD4+CD8-CD45RO+ cells for memory CD4+ T cells. Data came from immunoSEQ multiplex PCR; TCRdb stores just in-frame clones and leaves some out. The sample holds about 43,000 clones, 77% seen once. Sequencing was done on a sample of memory CD4+ T cells from blood. Receptors were obtained from an adult in good health and CMV-seronegative.

This chain uses TRBV6-1 with TRBJ2-2, with D unclear. V lost 6 bases, J lost 8 bases, and 4 bases lay in between. The CDR3 is 10 amino acids. The germline V gene encodes CDR1 MNHNS and CDR2 SASEGT. As DNA, the CDR3 is TGTGCCAGCAGGGTAGGGGAGCTGTTTTTT. Protein sequence: CASRVGELFF.

In DNA, the CDR3 is TGTGCCAGCAGCTCTAGGCTAGCCAAAAACATTCAGTACTTC. This translates into CASSSRLAKNIQYF. The chain combines TRBV11-2 with TRBJ2-4; no definite D call. There are 14 residues in the CDR3. CDR1 is SGHAT, CDR2 FQNNGV, per germline. Trimming removed 4 bases at V and 0 bases at J, with 7 bases between.

This clone was picked up one time. V usage is TRBV18 and J usage is TRBJ2-1; the D is unclear. Germline CDR1 reads KGHSH; CDR2 reads LQKENI. This CDR3 comprises 11 residues. Trimming removed 3 bases from V and 9 bases from J, with 6 bases in between. The CDR3 DNA follows: TGTGCCAGCTCACCGGGTGGTGAGCAGTTCTTC. Amino acid sequence: CASSPGGEQFF.

This chain uses TRBV5-6 with TRBJ1-3, with 8 bases matching TRBD1. The CDR3 spans 14 residues. From germline, CDR1 is SGHDT and CDR2 YYEEEE. The V and J ends lost 4 bases and 4 bases, in that order; junction bases with no gene match: 4. CDR3 protein: CASSAGQAGNTIYF. In DNA, the CDR3 is TGTGCCAGCAGCGCGGGACAGGCCGGAAACACCATATATTTT.

This clone was seen a few times. The rearrangement uses TRBV30 and TRBJ1-3; tentative D call: TRBD1 (5 bases). This CDR3 has 15 amino acids. Trimming stripped 3 bases from V and 0 bases from J, with 12 bases between. Germline assignment: CDR1 GTSNPN and CDR2 SVGIG (reference sequence). CDR3 DNA sequence: TGTGCCTGGAGCATCCAGGGTATCTCTGGAAACACCATATATTTT. Translating gives CAWSIQGISGNTIYF. Complete variable domain (other parts from reference TRBV30 and TRBJ1-3): SQTIHQWPATLVQPVGSPLSLECTVEGTSNPNLYWYRQAAGRGLQLLFYSVGIGQISSEVPQNLSASRPQDRQFILSSKKLLLSDSGFYLCAWSIQGISGNTIYFGEGSWLTVV.

This clone was observed a single time. This chain links TRBV10-3 with TRBJ2-1; 7 bases map to TRBD1. V gave up 0 bases and J gave up 0 bases; unmatched junction bases: 8. CDR3 length: 18 amino acids. Germline CDR1 ENHRY, CDR2 SYGVKD. The CDR3 sequence is CAISESTFRDSSYNEQFF. The CDR3 DNA follows: TGTGCCATCAGTGAGTCGACTTTCCGGGACAGCTCCTACAATGAGCAGTTCTTC.

This clone was counted between two and nine times. The chain links TRBV29-1 to TRBJ2-1, with D perhaps TRBD1 or TRBD2 (5 bases each). Germline V gene sequence: CDR1 SQVTM, CDR2 ANQGSEA. V was clipped by 4 bases and J by 6 bases, with 16 bases between them. The length of the CDR3 is 14 residues. The CDR3 nucleotides read TGCAGCGTTGCTTTGATGGGACGGTTCAATGAGCAGTTCTTC. Residues: CSVALMGRFNEQFF.

CDR3 sequence: CASSLARLAGGPYNEQFF. The CDR3 bases are TGCGCCAGCAGCTTGGCTCGACTAGCGGGGGGGCCCTACAATGAGCAGTTCTTC. This sequence joins TRBV5-1 and TRBJ2-1; 14 nucleotides align to TRBD2. This CDR3 contains 18 residues. Germline lookup yields CDR1 SGHRS and CDR2 YFSETQ. V gave up 0 bases and J gave up 2 bases; unmatched junction bases: 4.

The genes are TRBV9 and TRBJ2-3; D is possibly TRBD1 (6 bases). With 3 bases removed from V and 0 bases from J, the gap between germline ends came to 8 bases. The germline V gene has CDR1 SGDLS and CDR2 YYNGEE. The CDR3 has 14 residues. CDR3: CASSADRSTDTQYF. For the CDR3, the DNA is TGTGCCAGCAGCGCCGACAGGAGCACAGATACGCAGTATTTT.

This clone was seen a handful of times. The junction and the germline gene differ at one end; a read error may be behind it. The chain recombines TRBV6-5 with TRBJ1-5; weak D call: TRBD1 (5 bases). Germline values: CDR1 MNHEY, CDR2 SVGAGI. This CDR3 region has 13 residues. The CDR3 loop reads CASSSAGTALPIF. DNA for the CDR3: TGTGCCAGCAGTTCAGCCGGGACCGCGCTCCCCATATTT.

The sample holds a few counts of this clone. The gene calls are TRBV10-3 and TRBJ1-1; 7 bases agree with TRBD1. The length of the CDR3 is 15 residues. CDR1 and CDR2 (germline): ENHRY, SYGVKD. J was trimmed by 1 base and V by 6 bases; bases with no gene match: 8. In DNA, the CDR3 is TGTGCCATCAGCTACGAGGGGGCTAAGAACACTGAAGCTTTCTTT. Its translation: CAISYEGAKNTEAFF.

The chain employs TRBV5-4 and TRBJ1-3; the D gene is possibly TRBD1 (5 bases). CDR3 size: 16 residues. Germline values: CDR1 SGHNT, CDR2 YYREEE (reference sequence). The V and J ends lost 3 bases and 0 bases respectively, with 13 bases between them. The CDR3 loop is CASSWGDSLSGNTIYF. In DNA form, the CDR3 reads TGTGCCAGCAGCTGGGGGGACTCACTCTCTGGAAACACCATATATTTT.

The gene calls are TRBV7-9 and TRBJ2-5; weak D call: TRBD1 (5 bases). There are 16 residues in the CDR3. Germline assignment: CDR1 SEHNR and CDR2 FQNEAQ (reference sequence). V dropped 2 bases and J dropped 6 bases, with 19 bases sitting between them. CDR3 residues: CASSLTGSLGIKTQYF. The CDR3 region has the DNA TGTGCCAGCAGCTTAACAGGCTCCCTTGGGATAAAGACCCAGTACTTC.

The rearrangement uses TRBV9 and TRBJ1-4, with 7 bases aligning to TRBD1. V gave up 3 bases and J gave up 7 bases; unmatched junction bases: 9. The CDR3 consists of 15 residues. Germline-derived CDR1 and CDR2 are SGDLS and YYNGEE. In DNA, the CDR3 is TGTGCCAGCAGCGGGGGGACAGCCACTGTTGAAAAACTGTTTTTT. Translating it yields CASSGGTATVEKLFF.

The chain is built from TRBV6-5 and TRBJ1-1; D perhaps matches TRBD1 (6 bases). Deletions cut 4 bases from V and 5 bases from J, with 20 bases between. This CDR3 contains 16 residues. Germline values: CDR1 MNHEY, CDR2 SVGAGI. Here the CDR3 reads CASSSTRTGFGTEAFF. The CDR3 DNA sequence: TGTGCCAGCAGTTCCACCCGCACAGGGTTCGGTACTGAAGCTTTCTTT.